These 3 T cell receptor beta chains originate from one sample sequenced in a study of cytomegalovirus exposure and HLA in healthy donors (dated by TCRdb to 2016 to 2017). The library came from the immunoSEQ multiplex PCR assay. For the multiplex PCR, a mixture combining 60 forward primers for TCR Vbeta segments and 13 reverse primers for TCR Jbeta segments was used. TCRdb stores this immuneACCESS table with in-frame sequences only. Part of the clones is absent; in the studies checked, under half of the shortfall reflects unresolved V genes, and no reason is known for the rest. This sample lists 150,000 to 200,000 clones; around 79% were detected once. 6.3% of the sample goes to the ten largest clones. The material sequenced was PBMCs. The source of these receptors is a man aged 35 to 55 in good health and CMV-seropositive.

The chain recombines TRBV19 with TRBJ2-3, with D uncertain. The germline gives CDR1 LNHDA, CDR2 SQIVND (reference sequence). The CDR3 sequence is 12 residues long. Trimming stripped 4 bases from V and 6 bases from J, with 8 bases between. The chain's CDR3 is CASSRLRDTQYF. CDR3 DNA sequence: TGTGCCAGTAGTAGACTTCGGGATACGCAGTATTTT. The variable domain in full, with the rest retrieved from reference TRBV19 and TRBJ2-3, is DGGITQSPKYLFRKEGQNVTLSCEQNLNHDAMYWYRQDPGQGLRLIYYSQIVNDFQKGDIAEGYSVSREKKESFPLTVTSAQKNPTAFYLCASSRLRDTQYFGPGTRLTVL.

J is TRBJ1-5 and V is TRBV5-6, with D maybe TRBD1 (6 bases). The CDR3 has 14 amino acids. Trimming pared 4 bases from V and 1 base from J, leaving 9 bases between. CDR1 is SGHDT, CDR2 YYEEEE, per germline. DNA for the CDR3: TGTGCCAGCAGCGCCCAGGGGAGCAATCAGCCCCAGCATTTT. Translation gives CASSAQGSNQPQHF.

This chain connects TRBV27 to TRBJ1-6; tentative D call: TRBD1 (5 bases). V was shortened by 4 bases and J by 5 bases, with 18 bases between the two germline ends. Germline V lookup: CDR1 MNHEY, CDR2 SMNVEV (reference sequence). The length of the CDR3 is 17 residues. CDR3 sequence: CASSWSSGGTNNSPLHF. Written as DNA, the CDR3 is TGTGCCAGCAGTTGGTCGTCGGGCGGGACGAATAATTCACCCCTCCACTTT.